A single sample gave rise to the 30 T cell receptor beta chains below, sequenced in a study of cytomegalovirus exposure and HLA in healthy donors. The PCR ran on 60 Vbeta and 13 Jbeta primers. Assay: immunoSEQ multiplex PCR; the TCRdb copy retains only in-frame clones and omits some. This table has roughly 100,000 clones, over 75% appearing once. Sequencing was done on a sample of PBMCs. Receptors originate from a middle-aged man in good health and CMV-seronegative.

This rearrangement joins TRBV27 to TRBJ2-1; D possibly corresponds to TRBD2 (6 bases). The CDR3 runs to 18 residues. Trimming left V 0 bases short and J 0 bases short, with 15 bases between. Germline values: CDR1 MNHEY, CDR2 SMNVEV (reference sequence). The CDR3 protein is CASSLSVVAVLSYNEQFF. The CDR3 DNA is TGTGCCAGCAGTTTATCGGTGGTAGCGGTCCTCTCCTACAATGAGCAGTTCTTC.

V is TRBV7-9 and J is TRBJ2-1, with TRBD1 matching 9 bases. J was trimmed by 6 bases and V by 7 bases; bases with no gene match: 10. The CDR3 has 15 residues. Per the germline V gene, CDR1 is SEHNR and CDR2 is FQNEAQ (reference sequence). CDR3 region: CASNRQGDRGNEQFF. CDR3 DNA: TGTGCCAGCAACAGACAGGGGGATAGGGGCAATGAGCAGTTCTTC.

V is TRBV29-1 and J is TRBJ2-6; a possible D gene is TRBD2 (5 bases). The CDR3 extends over 15 amino acids. Trimming took off 7 bases at V and 0 bases at J, with 13 bases between the two ends. Germline CDR1 is SQVTM and CDR2 is ANQGSEA. Here the CDR3 DNA reads TGCAGCGCCCTCGGAGGAGTCTCTGGGGCCAACGTCCTGACTTTC. Its translation: CSALGGVSGANVLTF. Combining the CDR3 with reference TRBV29-1 and TRBJ2-6 gives the whole variable domain SAVISQKPSRDICQRGTSLTIQCQVDSQVTMMFWYRQQPGQSLTLIATANQGSEATYESGFVIDKFPISRPNLTFSTLTVSNMSPEDSSIYLCSALGGVSGANVLTFGAGSRLTVL.

This clone has more than one count but fewer than ten. This chain joins TRBV4-2 and TRBJ1-1; 10 bases are a match to TRBD1. Germline V gene data show CDR1 as LGHNA and CDR2 as YNFKEQ. Unmatched junction bases numbered 13, after V lost 0 bases and J lost 6 bases. CDR3 length equals 18 residues. For the CDR3, the DNA is TGTGCCAGCAGCCAAGACCCTCCCTGGACAGGGGGTGCCCCTGAAGCTTTCTTT. This gives the protein CASSQDPPWTGGAPEAFF.

J is TRBJ1-2 and V is TRBV21-1; the tabulated D call, TRBD1, remains unverified against the DNA. TRBV21-1 constitutes a pseudogene. The CDR3 runs 16 residues. CDR3 sequence (DNA): TGTGCCAGCAGCAAAGGCCGGGACAGGGCCAACTATGGCTACACCTTC. Its protein is CASSKGRDRANYGYTF.

V gene TRBV28 combines with J gene TRBJ2-1, with D possibly TRBD1 on 5 matching bases. Germline-derived CDR1 and CDR2 are MDHEN and SYDVKM. This CDR3 is built from 12 residues. V was pared by 2 bases and J by 10 bases, with 9 bases between. The CDR3 spells CASSLLGVEQFF. CDR3 sequence (DNA): TGTGCCAGCAGTTTACTAGGGGTCGAGCAGTTCTTC.

The chain employs TRBV2 and TRBJ2-5, with D perhaps matching TRBD1 (6 bases). There are 12 residues in the CDR3. Trimming removed 1 base from V and 13 bases from J, with 13 bases in between. The germline CDR1 and CDR2 sequences are SNHLY and FYNNEI. This CDR3 reads CASSEEGERGYF. The CDR3 nucleotides are TGTGCCAGCAGTGAAGAGGGGGAAAGGGGGTACTTC.

V gene TRBV7-6 combines with J gene TRBJ2-7; D perhaps matches TRBD2 (6 bases). The CDR3 has 15 amino acids. The V gene lost 1 base and the J gene lost 5 bases, with 15 bases spanning the gap. CDR1 is SGHVS and CDR2 is FNYEAQ in the germline V gene. The CDR3 nucleotides read TGTGCCAGCAGCTTAGGCGTCTATCGGGAGAACGAGCAGTACTTC. This codes for CASSLGVYRENEQYF. The full variable domain, rest sourced from reference TRBV7-6 and TRBJ2-7, is GAGVSQSPRYKVTKRGQDVALRCDPISGHVSLYWYRQALGQGPEFLTYFNYEAQQDKSGLPNDRFSAERPEGSISTLTIQRTEQRDSAMYRCASSLGVYRENEQYFGPGTRLTVT.

This clone was counted a few times. The V call is TRBV6-1, the J call TRBJ1-5; D is ambiguous. This CDR3 spans 14 amino acids. V dropped 2 bases and J dropped 2 bases, with 7 bases sitting between them. Germline V lookup: CDR1 MNHNS, CDR2 SASEGT. This CDR3 reads CASSEMIGNQPQHF. As DNA, the CDR3 is TGTGCCAGCAGTGAAATGATAGGCAATCAGCCCCAGCATTTT.

This clone has only one observation. J is TRBJ2-5 and V is TRBV28; 12 positions match TRBD2. The CDR3 is 15 amino acids. Germline CDR1 and CDR2: MDHEN and SYDVKM. The trim removed 5 bases at V and 5 bases at J, leaving 6 bases unmatched. CDR3 in amino acids: CASSPLAGGGETQYF. The CDR3 DNA reads as TGTGCCAGCAGTCCCCTAGCGGGAGGGGGGGAGACCCAGTACTTC.

This clone was found once. CDR3 residues: CASSTSRRGWETQYF. CDR3 bases: TGTGCCAGCAGCACGAGCCGTCGGGGTTGGGAGACCCAGTACTTC. This chain connects TRBV7-3 to TRBJ2-5; the D gene is possibly TRBD2 (5 bases). Trimming took 5 bases from V and 5 from J, leaving 18 bases between them. This CDR3 comprises 15 residues. Germline-derived CDR1 and CDR2 are SGHTA and FQGTGA.

This chain uses TRBV13 with TRBJ1-5; no firm D call. Germline CDR1 is PRHDT and CDR2 is FYEKMQ (reference sequence). V lost 5 bases and J 0 bases, leaving 8 bases between the germline ends. The CDR3 is made up of 14 amino acids. The CDR3 spells CASSNGYSNQPQHF. In DNA, the CDR3 is TGTGCCAGCAGCAACGGGTATAGCAATCAGCCCCAGCATTTT. Supplemented by reference TRBV13 and TRBJ1-5, the full variable domain reads AAGVIQSPRHLIKEKRETATLKCYPIPRHDTVYWYQQGPGQDPQFLISFYEKMQSDKGSIPDRFSAQQFSDYHSELNMSSLELGDSALYFCASSNGYSNQPQHFGDGTRLSIL.

In DNA, the CDR3 is TGTGCCACCACCCTGGGACTCGACCAAGAGACCCAGTACTTC. This sequence encodes CATTLGLDQETQYF. The chain recombines TRBV28 with TRBJ2-5; TRBD2 is a possible D gene (6 bases). The CDR3 runs to 14 residues. V dropped 10 bases and J dropped 0 bases, with 15 bases sitting between them. The germline V gene has CDR1 MDHEN and CDR2 SYDVKM.

This sequence joins TRBV9 and TRBJ2-3, with TRBD2 identical over 8 bases. V trimming: 3 bases; J trimming: 1 base; junction bases outside the gene matches: 10. CDR3 length: 17 amino acids. CDR1 SGDLS and CDR2 YYNGEE come from the germline V gene. CDR3 amino acids: CASSAGTSSQGTDTQYF. Written as DNA, the CDR3 is TGTGCCAGCAGCGCAGGGACTAGTTCACAGGGCACAGATACGCAGTATTTT.

This chain connects TRBV9 to TRBJ1-1, with 8 bases matching TRBD1. In germline, CDR1 is SGDLS, CDR2 YYNGEE. V lost 4 bases and J lost 0; bases outside the gene matches: 5. This CDR3 has 15 residues. This chain's CDR3 is CASSPRGRMNTEAFF. For the CDR3, the DNA is TGTGCCAGCAGCCCCAGGGGGCGGATGAACACTGAAGCTTTCTTT.

The chain links TRBV9 to TRBJ2-1; 7 bases map to TRBD1. Losses at the gene ends were 5 bases for V and 5 bases for J; bases not matched to a gene: 13. The CDR3 consists of 16 residues. Germline V gene data show CDR1 as SGDLS and CDR2 as YYNGEE. The CDR3 reads CASSGTGTEGDNEQFF. In DNA form, the CDR3 reads TGTGCCAGCAGTGGGACCGGGACAGAAGGCGACAATGAGCAGTTCTTC. Full variable domain (outside the CDR3, taken from reference TRBV9 and TRBJ2-1): DSGVTQTPKHLITATGQRVTLRCSPRSGDLSVYWYQQSLDQGLQFLIQYYNGEERAKGNILERFSAQQFPDLHSELNLSSLELGDSALYFCASSGTGTEGDNEQFFGPGTRLTVL.

The chain employs TRBV11-2 and TRBJ2-7; D call uncertain. Germline lookup yields CDR1 SGHAT and CDR2 FQNNGV. There are 14 residues in the CDR3. Trimming took off 3 bases at V and 6 bases at J, with 15 bases between the two ends. The CDR3 region has the DNA TGTGCCAGCAGCTTTTACTCCTCGTCTGGCGAGCAGTACTTC. This encodes CASSFYSSSGEQYF.

This rearrangement joins TRBV2 to TRBJ2-3; D perhaps matches TRBD2 (5 bases). Germline CDR1 SNHLY, CDR2 FYNNEI. V gave up 5 bases and J gave up 2 bases, with 14 bases separating them. There are 15 residues in the CDR3. The CDR3 loop reads CASSTRRGITDTQYF. The DNA of the CDR3 is TGTGCCAGCAGTACACGACGGGGAATCACAGATACGCAGTATTTT. The variable domain in full, with the rest retrieved from reference TRBV2 and TRBJ2-3, is EPEVTQTPSHQVTQMGQEVILRCVPISNHLYFYWYRQILGQKVEFLVSFYNNEISEKSEIFDDQFSVERPDGSNFTLKIRSTKLEDSAMYFCASSTRRGITDTQYFGPGTRLTVL.

The chain recombines TRBV11-3 with TRBJ2-1; TRBD1 agrees at 8 bases. Germline V gene data show CDR1 as SGHNT and CDR2 as YENEEA. V trimming: 0 bases; J trimming: 3 bases; junction bases outside the gene matches: 7. The CDR3 spans 17 residues. CDR3 loop: CASSLESAGGSYNEQFF. CDR3 coding DNA: TGTGCCAGCAGCTTAGAGTCGGCAGGGGGCAGCTACAATGAGCAGTTCTTC.

The J gene is TRBJ2-5, the V gene TRBV6-5, with TRBD2 matching 11 bases. The CDR3 totals 15 residues. The V and J ends lost 0 bases and 4 bases, in that order; junction bases with no gene match: 1. The germline V gene has CDR1 MNHEY and CDR2 SVGAGI. The chain's CDR3 is CASSYSLAGGETQYF. CDR3 nucleotide sequence: TGTGCCAGCAGTTACTCTCTAGCGGGAGGAGAGACCCAGTACTTC.

CDR3: CASSPALAASYEQYF. CDR3 nucleotides: TGTGCCAGCAGCCCCGCCCTAGCAGCCTCCTACGAGCAGTACTTC. The chain has TRBV9 and TRBJ2-7; tentatively, D is TRBD2 (5 bases). V lost 4 bases, J lost 0 bases, and 14 bases lay in between. The CDR3 extends over 15 amino acids. The germline V gene has CDR1 SGDLS and CDR2 YYNGEE.

The chain links TRBV19 to TRBJ2-2, with 12 bases identical to TRBD1. This CDR3 region has 16 residues. Germline loops: CDR1 LNHDA, CDR2 SQIVND (reference sequence). V shed 3 bases, J shed 6 bases, and the junction held 5 bases outside the gene matches. CDR3 loop: CASSMGQGAGAGELFF. CDR3 sequence (DNA): TGTGCCAGTAGTATGGGACAGGGGGCCGGGGCCGGGGAGCTGTTTTTT.

This chain connects TRBV7-9 to TRBJ2-1, with TRBD2 identical over 7 bases. The J segment lost 7 bases and the V segment lost 2 bases, leaving 5 bases of the junction unmatched. Germline assignment: CDR1 SEHNR and CDR2 FQNEAQ (reference sequence). The CDR3 spans 14 residues. The CDR3 sequence: CASSLSTSVNEQFF. DNA for the CDR3: TGTGCCAGCAGCTTATCCACTAGCGTGAATGAGCAGTTCTTC.

The chain recombines TRBV9 with TRBJ1-1; 11 bases map to TRBD1. In germline, CDR1 is SGDLS, CDR2 YYNGEE. V was clipped by 0 bases and J by 3 bases; unmatched bases: 7. The CDR3 extends over 17 amino acids. CDR3 nucleotide sequence: TGTGCCAGCAGCGTAGGGGGGACAGGGGGGTCGTACACTGAAGCTTTCTTT. It is translated as CASSVGGTGGSYTEAFF.

The chain carries TRBV9 and TRBJ1-5, with TRBD1 matching over 10 bases. After removal of 2 bases from V and 6 bases from J, the junction contained 5 bases not matched to a gene. The CDR3 sequence is 15 residues long. Germline assignment: CDR1 SGDLS and CDR2 YYNGEE. CDR3 in DNA: TGTGCCAGCAGCGTCGGACAGGGGGTCGGTCAGCCCCAGCATTTT. Translation gives CASSVGQGVGQPQHF. Variable domain in full (rest from reference TRBV9 and TRBJ1-5): DSGVTQTPKHLITATGQRVTLRCSPRSGDLSVYWYQQSLDQGLQFLIQYYNGEERAKGNILERFSAQQFPDLHSELNLSSLELGDSALYFCASSVGQGVGQPQHFGDGTRLSIL.

The V gene is TRBV5-1, the J gene TRBJ2-6; 9 bases are a match to TRBD1. The CDR3 covers 17 residues. V lost 5 bases and J lost 2; bases outside the gene matches: 8. Germline V gene lookup returns CDR1 SGHRS and CDR2 YFSETQ. CDR3 amino acids: CASSSTGGGAGANVLTF. The CDR3 DNA reads TGCGCCAGCAGTTCCACAGGGGGCGGAGCTGGGGCCAACGTCCTGACTTTC.

The chain employs TRBV27 and TRBJ2-2, with unresolved D. CDR3 length: 10 amino acids. In germline, CDR1 is MNHEY, CDR2 SMNVEV (reference sequence). The V and J ends lost 8 bases and 6 bases respectively, with 4 bases between them. CDR3 sequence reads: CASLPGELFF. In DNA, the CDR3 is TGTGCCAGCCTACCCGGGGAGCTGTTTTTT.

J is TRBJ1-5 and V is TRBV30; TRBD1 matches at 7 bases. Losses at the gene ends were 4 bases for V and 11 bases for J; bases not matched to a gene: 11. The CDR3 loop spans 13 amino acids. Per the germline V gene, CDR1 is GTSNPN and CDR2 is SVGIG (reference sequence). This CDR3 reads CAWNPDRATTQHF. CDR3 DNA: TGTGCCTGGAATCCCGACAGGGCCACGACCCAGCATTTT.

V is TRBV30 and J is TRBJ2-5; D gene uncertain. CDR1 is GTSNPN and CDR2 is SVGIG in the germline V gene (reference sequence). The CDR3 contains 12 residues. V lost 3 bases to trimming and J lost 5 bases, with 10 bases between them. For the CDR3, the DNA is TGTGCCTGGAGACAGAATGGGGAGACCCAGTACTTC. Encoded protein: CAWRQNGETQYF.

The chain recombines TRBV18 with TRBJ2-1; 12 bases align to TRBD1. Losses at the gene ends were 5 bases for V and 6 bases for J; bases not matched to a gene: 8. Germline CDR1 reads KGHSH; CDR2 reads LQKENI. This CDR3 has 16 amino acids. In nucleotides, the CDR3 is TGTGCCAGCTCAGAATCCGGGACAGGGGGCTCCAATGAGCAGTTCTTC. Its translation is CASSESGTGGSNEQFF.